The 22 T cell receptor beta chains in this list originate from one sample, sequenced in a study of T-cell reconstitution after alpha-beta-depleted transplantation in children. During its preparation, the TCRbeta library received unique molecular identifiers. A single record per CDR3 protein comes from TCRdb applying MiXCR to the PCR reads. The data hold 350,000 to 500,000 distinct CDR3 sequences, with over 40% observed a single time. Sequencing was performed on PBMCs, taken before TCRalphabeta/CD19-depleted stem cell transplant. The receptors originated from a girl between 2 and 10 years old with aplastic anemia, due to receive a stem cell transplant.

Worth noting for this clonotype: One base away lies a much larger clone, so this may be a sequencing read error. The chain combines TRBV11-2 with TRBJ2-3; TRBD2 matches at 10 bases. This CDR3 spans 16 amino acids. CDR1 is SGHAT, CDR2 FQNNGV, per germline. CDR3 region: CPSRETSGMSTDTQYF. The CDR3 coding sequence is TGTCCCAGCAGAGAAACTAGCGGGATGTCCACAGATACGCAGTATTTT.

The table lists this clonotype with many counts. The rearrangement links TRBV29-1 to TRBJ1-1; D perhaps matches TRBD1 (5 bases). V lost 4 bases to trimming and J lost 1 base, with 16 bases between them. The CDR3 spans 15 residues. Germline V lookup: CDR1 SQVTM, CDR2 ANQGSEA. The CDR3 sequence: CSVGTGTSWNTEAFF. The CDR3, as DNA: TGCAGCGTTGGTACCGGGACCTCGTGGAACACTGAAGCTTTCTTT.

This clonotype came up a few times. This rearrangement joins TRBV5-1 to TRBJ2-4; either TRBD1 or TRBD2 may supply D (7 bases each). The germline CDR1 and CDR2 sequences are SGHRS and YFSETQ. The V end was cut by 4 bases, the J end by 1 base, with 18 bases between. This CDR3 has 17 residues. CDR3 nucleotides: TGCGCCAGCAGCCCAGGGGGGGGCGGCACGGCCAAAAACATTCAGTACTTC. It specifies CASSPGGGGTAKNIQYF.

The CDR3 spells CASSLLGTDEQFF. The CDR3 DNA reads as TGTGCCAGCAGCCTCCTTGGGACAGATGAGCAGTTCTTC. This chain links TRBV6-1 with TRBJ2-1, with 7 bases fitting TRBD1. The CDR3 is made up of 13 amino acids. Per germline, CDR1 MNHNS and CDR2 SASEGT. The junction had 7 bases not matched to a gene; V was cut back by 6 bases and J by 8 bases.

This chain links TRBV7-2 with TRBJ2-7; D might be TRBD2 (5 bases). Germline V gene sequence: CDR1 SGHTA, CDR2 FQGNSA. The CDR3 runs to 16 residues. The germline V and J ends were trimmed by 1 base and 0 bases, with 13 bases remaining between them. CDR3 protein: CASSLGGQRSSYEQYF. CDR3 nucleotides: TGTGCCAGCAGCTTAGGAGGCCAGCGGAGCTCCTACGAGCAGTACTTC.

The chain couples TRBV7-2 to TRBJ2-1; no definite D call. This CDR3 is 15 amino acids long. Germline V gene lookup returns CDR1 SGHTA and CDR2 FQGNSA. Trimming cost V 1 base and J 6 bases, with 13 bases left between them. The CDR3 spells CASSLVRHYINEQFF. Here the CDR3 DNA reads TGTGCCAGCAGCTTAGTACGGCACTATATCAATGAGCAGTTCTTC.

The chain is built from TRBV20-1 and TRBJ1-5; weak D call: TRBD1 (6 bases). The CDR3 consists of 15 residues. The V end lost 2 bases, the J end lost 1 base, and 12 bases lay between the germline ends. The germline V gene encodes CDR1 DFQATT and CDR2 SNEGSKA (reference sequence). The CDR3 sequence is CSARPDRMSNQPQHF. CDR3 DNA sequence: TGCAGTGCTAGACCCGACAGGATGAGCAATCAGCCCCAGCATTTT.

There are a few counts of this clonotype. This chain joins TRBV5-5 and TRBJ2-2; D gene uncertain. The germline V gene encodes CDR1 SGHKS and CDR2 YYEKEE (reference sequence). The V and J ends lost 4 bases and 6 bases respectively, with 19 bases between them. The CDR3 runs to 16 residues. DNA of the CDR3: TGTGCCAGCAGCCACTGGCCCCGAGGTGGTGCCGGGGAGCTGTTTTTT. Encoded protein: CASSHWPRGGAGELFF.

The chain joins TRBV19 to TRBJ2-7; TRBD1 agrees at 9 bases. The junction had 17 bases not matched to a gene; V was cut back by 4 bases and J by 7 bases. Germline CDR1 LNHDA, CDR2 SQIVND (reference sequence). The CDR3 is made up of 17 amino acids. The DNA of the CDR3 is TGTGCCAGTAGTACCGGGCCGGGACAGGGAATTCCCGGAGAGCAGTACTTC. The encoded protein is CASSTGPGQGIPGEQYF.

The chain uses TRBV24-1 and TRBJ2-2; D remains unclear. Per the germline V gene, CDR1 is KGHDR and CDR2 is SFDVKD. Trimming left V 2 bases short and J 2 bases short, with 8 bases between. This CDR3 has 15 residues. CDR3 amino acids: CATSDSDGNTGELFF. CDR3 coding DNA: TGTGCCACCAGTGATTCGGACGGAAACACCGGGGAGCTGTTTTTT.

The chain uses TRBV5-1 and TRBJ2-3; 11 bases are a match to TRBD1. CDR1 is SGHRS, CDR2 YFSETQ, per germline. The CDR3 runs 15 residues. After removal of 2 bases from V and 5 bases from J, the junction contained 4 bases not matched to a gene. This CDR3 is CASSFGQGARDTQYF. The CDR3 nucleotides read TGCGCCAGCAGCTTCGGACAGGGGGCGAGAGATACGCAGTATTTT.

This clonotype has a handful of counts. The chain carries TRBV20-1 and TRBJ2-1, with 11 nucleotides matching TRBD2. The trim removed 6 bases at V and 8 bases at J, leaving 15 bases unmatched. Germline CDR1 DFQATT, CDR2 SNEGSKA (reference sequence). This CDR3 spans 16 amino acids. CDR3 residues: CSAKPPTSGRFYEQFF. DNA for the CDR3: TGCAGTGCGAAACCACCCACTAGCGGGAGATTCTATGAGCAGTTCTTC.

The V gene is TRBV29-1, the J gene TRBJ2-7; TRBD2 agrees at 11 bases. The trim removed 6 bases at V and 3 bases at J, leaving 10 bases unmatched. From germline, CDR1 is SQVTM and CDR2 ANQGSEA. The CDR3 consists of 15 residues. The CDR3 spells CSVPNLAGGIYEQYF. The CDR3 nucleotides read TGCAGCGTCCCAAATCTAGCGGGAGGTATCTACGAGCAGTACTTC.

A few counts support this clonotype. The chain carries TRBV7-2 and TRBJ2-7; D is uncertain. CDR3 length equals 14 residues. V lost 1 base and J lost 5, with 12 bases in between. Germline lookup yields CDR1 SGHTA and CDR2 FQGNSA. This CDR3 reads CASSLDGVLDEQYF. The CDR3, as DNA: TGTGCCAGCAGCTTAGATGGGGTGCTAGACGAGCAGTACTTC.

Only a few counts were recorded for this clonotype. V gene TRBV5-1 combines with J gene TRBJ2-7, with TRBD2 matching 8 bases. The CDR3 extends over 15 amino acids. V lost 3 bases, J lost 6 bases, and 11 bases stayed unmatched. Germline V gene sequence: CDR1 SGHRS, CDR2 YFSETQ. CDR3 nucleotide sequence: TGCGCCAGCAGCTCGACGTGGAGCGGGAGAGGCGAGCAGTACTTC. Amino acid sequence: CASSSTWSGRGEQYF.

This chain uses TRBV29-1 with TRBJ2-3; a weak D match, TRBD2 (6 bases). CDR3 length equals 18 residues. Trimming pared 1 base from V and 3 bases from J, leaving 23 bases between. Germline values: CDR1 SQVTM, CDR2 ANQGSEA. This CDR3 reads CSVEARGKDVVPTDTQYF. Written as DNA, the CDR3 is TGCAGCGTTGAAGCCCGGGGGAAGGACGTCGTACCGACAGATACGCAGTATTTT.

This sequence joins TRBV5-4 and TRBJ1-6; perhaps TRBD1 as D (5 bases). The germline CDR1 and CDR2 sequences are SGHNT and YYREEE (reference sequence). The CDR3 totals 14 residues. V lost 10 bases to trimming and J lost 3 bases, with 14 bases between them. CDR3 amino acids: CAGHRLDYNSPLHF. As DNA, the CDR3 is TGTGCCGGACACCGGCTGGACTATAATTCACCCCTCCACTTT.

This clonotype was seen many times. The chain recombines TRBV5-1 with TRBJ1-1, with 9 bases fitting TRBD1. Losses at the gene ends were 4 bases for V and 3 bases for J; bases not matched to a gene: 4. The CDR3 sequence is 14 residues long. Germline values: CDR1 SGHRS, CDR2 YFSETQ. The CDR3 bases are TGCGCCAGCAGCAAAGGACAGGGGTACACTGAAGCTTTCTTT. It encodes CASSKGQGYTEAFF.

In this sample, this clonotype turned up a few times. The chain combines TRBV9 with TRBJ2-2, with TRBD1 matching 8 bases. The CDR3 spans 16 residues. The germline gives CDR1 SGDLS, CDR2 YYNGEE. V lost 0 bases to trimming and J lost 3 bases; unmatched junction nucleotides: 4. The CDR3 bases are TGTGCCAGCAGCGTAGGACAGGGGATGGACACCGGGGAGCTGTTTTTT. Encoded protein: CASSVGQGMDTGELFF.

The CDR3 DNA reads TGTGCCTGGAGTGTAAACTATGAGCAGTTCTTC. It translates to CAWSVNYEQFF. J is TRBJ2-1 and V is TRBV30; unclear D gene. The V and J ends lost 0 bases and 8 bases respectively, with 5 bases between them. Germline CDR1 GTSNPN, CDR2 SVGIG (reference sequence). CDR3 length: 11 amino acids. Full variable domain (outside the CDR3, taken from reference TRBV30 and TRBJ2-1): SQTIHQWPATLVQPVGSPLSLECTVEGTSNPNLYWYRQAAGRGLQLLFYSVGIGQISSEVPQNLSASRPQDRQFILSSKKLLLSDSGFYLCAWSVNYEQFFGPGTRLTVL.

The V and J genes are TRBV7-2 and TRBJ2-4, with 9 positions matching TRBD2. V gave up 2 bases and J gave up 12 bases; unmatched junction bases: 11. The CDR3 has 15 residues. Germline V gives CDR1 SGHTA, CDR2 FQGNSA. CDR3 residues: CASSLRGGGANRQYF. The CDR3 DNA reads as TGTGCCAGCAGCTTAAGGGGCGGGGGGGCCAACCGTCAGTACTTC.

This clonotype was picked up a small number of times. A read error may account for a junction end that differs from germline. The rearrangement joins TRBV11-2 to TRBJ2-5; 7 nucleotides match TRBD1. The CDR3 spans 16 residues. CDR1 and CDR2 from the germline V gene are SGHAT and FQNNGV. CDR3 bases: TGTGCCAGCAGCGTAGAACGACAGGGCCTCCAAGAGACCCAGTACTTC. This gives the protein CASSVERQGLQETQYF.